This TCR beta chain is from a study of T cell changes during pregnancy in multiple sclerosis. Profiling relied on immunoSEQ multiplex PCR, and the TCRdb table lists in-frame clones only, not all of them. The data show approximately 96,000 clones, 92% seen once. V lost 2 bases and J lost 1, with 8 bases in between. Germline assignment: CDR1 ENHRY and CDR2 SYGVKD. This CDR3 comprises 14 residues. This TCR was sampled from a female donor in good health, enrolled as a control in a pregnancy study. The starting material was peripheral blood, obtained after pregnancy. The V and J genes are TRBV10-3 and TRBJ1-2; D possibly corresponds to TRBD1 (5 bases). The CDR3 coding sequence is TGTGCCATCAGTGAGGCGACAGTTAACTATGGCTACACCTTC. As protein: CAISEATVNYGYTF.